These 29 T cell receptor beta chains originate from one sample sequenced in a study of blood T cell repertoires in COVID-19. The table came from immunoSEQ multiplex PCR; TCRdb's copy has only in-frame clones and leaves some out. This sample has more than 35,000 clones, with about 88% found just once. The specimen sequenced was peripheral blood. These receptors were collected from a man aged 60-69 years with active COVID-19.

This clone turned up a few times. The chain employs TRBV6-1 and TRBJ1-1; D perhaps matches TRBD1 (5 bases). Germline CDR1 and CDR2: MNHNS and SASEGT. V was clipped by 3 bases and J by 11 bases, with 7 bases between them. This CDR3 has 10 residues. The CDR3 sequence is CASSDGGAFF. The CDR3 DNA reads as TGTGCCAGCAGTGATGGGGGGGCTTTCTTT.

This rearrangement joins TRBV9 to TRBJ2-7; TRBD2 matches 10 bases. This CDR3 is 16 amino acids long. The V and J ends lost 4 bases and 2 bases, in that order; junction bases with no gene match: 9. Looked up from germline, CDR1 is SGDLS and CDR2 is YYNGEE. In DNA form, the CDR3 reads TGTGCCAGCAGCCGCCATGGACTAGCGGACCCCTACGAGCAGTACTTC. Translating it yields CASSRHGLADPYEQYF.

This clone was detected only a few times. J is TRBJ1-2 and V is TRBV19; tentative D call: TRBD1 (5 bases). V lost 7 bases and J lost 4, with 19 bases in between. CDR1 LNHDA and CDR2 SQIVND come from the germline V gene (reference sequence). The CDR3 loop spans 15 amino acids. The CDR3 loop reads CASTGTDTRSYGYTF. In DNA form, the CDR3 reads TGTGCCAGTACAGGCACGGACACCAGAAGCTATGGCTACACCTTC.

V is TRBV11-2 and J is TRBJ1-1; TRBD1 agrees at 8 bases. Germline V gives CDR1 SGHAT, CDR2 FQNNGV. This CDR3 spans 15 amino acids. V lost 7 bases to trimming and J lost 3 bases; unmatched junction nucleotides: 10. CDR3 nucleotides: TGTGCCAGCAAGCTCGGACAGGGCGGGTACACTGAAGCTTTCTTT. Protein sequence: CASKLGQGGYTEAFF.

The chain combines TRBV28 with TRBJ2-1; 11 bases are shared with TRBD2. Germline CDR1 is MDHEN and CDR2 is SYDVKM. There are 17 residues in the CDR3. V trimming: 6 bases; J trimming: 2 bases; junction bases outside the gene matches: 9. The chain's CDR3 is CASSLQKTSGAYNEQFF. The CDR3 bases are TGTGCCAGCAGCCTCCAAAAGACTAGCGGGGCCTACAATGAGCAGTTCTTC.

V is TRBV10-3 and J is TRBJ2-1, with a possible D match to TRBD2 (6 bases). V shed 6 bases and J shed 4 bases, with 19 bases lying between them. From germline, CDR1 is ENHRY and CDR2 SYGVKD. The CDR3 has 16 amino acids. CDR3 coding DNA: TGTGCCATCAGGCCGGGAGAGGGACTTTCATACAATGAGCAGTTCTTC. Protein: CAIRPGEGLSYNEQFF.

The gene calls are TRBV24-1 and TRBJ2-3; possible D gene TRBD1, 6 bases. Trimming shortened V by 2 bases and J by 4 bases, and 12 bases separated the two germline ends. The germline CDR1 and CDR2 sequences are KGHDR and SFDVKD. The length of the CDR3 is 15 residues. CDR3 bases: TGTGCCACCAGTGATTCAACAGGGACCCCAGATACGCAGTATTTT. Translating gives CATSDSTGTPDTQYF.

The rearrangement uses TRBV5-6 and TRBJ2-5; D is unresolved. The CDR3 loop spans 13 amino acids. Germline CDR1 SGHDT, CDR2 YYEEEE. V shed 2 bases and J shed 1 base, with 6 bases lying between them. CDR3 nucleotides: TGTGCCAGCAGCTTTAGCAGCCAAGAGACCCAGTACTTC. Its translation is CASSFSSQETQYF.

The V and J genes are TRBV3-1 (or the pseudogene TRBV3-2) and TRBJ1-1; tentative D call: TRBD1 (5 bases). Germline CDR1 and CDR2: LGHDT and YNNKEL (reference sequence). There are 14 residues in the CDR3. Deletions cut 8 bases from V and 1 base from J, with 14 bases between. CDR3 amino acids: CASGSDSANTEAFF. DNA for the CDR3: TGTGCCAGCGGATCCGACAGCGCGAACACTGAAGCTTTCTTT.

With respect to this clone: At one end, the junction sequence differs from germline, possibly due to a read error. This sequence joins TRBV7-9 and TRBJ2-7; 9 bases align to TRBD1. This CDR3 region has 12 residues. Germline assignment: CDR1 SEHNR and CDR2 FQNEAQ (reference sequence). CDR3 bases: TGTGCCAGCAGCCAGGACAGGGGATTCGCCGTCTTC. It is translated as CASSQDRGFAVF.

The chain has TRBV19 and TRBJ1-4; a possible D gene is TRBD1 (5 bases). In germline, CDR1 is LNHDA, CDR2 SQIVND (reference sequence). The CDR3 runs 12 residues. The V end was cut by 4 bases, the J end by 6 bases, with 6 bases between. In nucleotides, the CDR3 is TGTGCCAGTAGTAGGGGGGATGAAAAACTGTTTTTT. This translates into CASSRGDEKLFF.

V and J are TRBV4-3 and TRBJ2-7; possible D gene TRBD1, 7 bases. V dropped 0 bases and J dropped 6 bases, with 12 bases sitting between them. The CDR3 contains 14 residues. CDR1 and CDR2 (germline): LGHNA, YSLEER. The CDR3 DNA reads TGCGCCAGCAGCCAAGATGGGCAGGGGGGCGAGCAGTACTTC. Protein product: CASSQDGQGGEQYF.

This chain uses TRBV19 with TRBJ1-3; no reliable D call. The germline V gene has CDR1 LNHDA and CDR2 SQIVND (reference sequence). CDR3 length: 15 amino acids. Trimming pared 3 bases from V and 0 bases from J, leaving 9 bases between. The CDR3 DNA follows: TGTGCCAGTAGTATTGACGGAGGCTCTGGAAACACCATATATTTT. Encoded protein: CASSIDGGSGNTIYF.

V usage is TRBV5-4 and J usage is TRBJ2-7, with 15 bases fitting TRBD2. J lost 3 bases, V lost 4 bases, and 5 bases had no gene match. Per germline, CDR1 SGHNT and CDR2 YYREEE (reference sequence). The CDR3 extends over 16 amino acids. The CDR3 reads CASSLGTSGGYYEQYF. In nucleotides, the CDR3 is TGTGCCAGCAGCCTAGGGACTAGCGGGGGGTACTACGAGCAGTACTTC.

In nucleotides, the CDR3 is TGTGCCAGCAGCGTTCAGGCGATTGGCGAGCAGTACTTC. Its translation is CASSVQAIGEQYF. J is TRBJ2-7 and V is TRBV9; unclear D gene. V shed 2 bases and J shed 6 bases, with 12 bases lying between them. There are 13 residues in the CDR3. The germline V gene has CDR1 SGDLS and CDR2 YYNGEE. The full variable domain, with the rest looked up from reference TRBV9 and TRBJ2-7, is DSGVTQTPKHLITATGQRVTLRCSPRSGDLSVYWYQQSLDQGLQFLIQYYNGEERAKGNILERFSAQQFPDLHSELNLSSLELGDSALYFCASSVQAIGEQYFGPGTRLTVT.

This rearrangement joins TRBV7-3 to TRBJ2-2; 12 positions agree with TRBD1. Germline trimming cut 5 bases from V and 4 bases from J; bases unmatched to any gene: 5. The CDR3 contains 16 residues. The germline CDR1 and CDR2 sequences are SGHTA and FQGTGA. For the CDR3, the DNA is TGTGCCAGCAGCCAAGGGACAGGGGGCATCACCGGGGAGCTGTTTTTT. Protein product: CASSQGTGGITGELFF. Filled out from reference TRBV7-3 and TRBJ2-2, the complete variable domain reads GAGVSQTPSNKVTEKGKYVELRCDPISGHTALYWYRQSLGQGPEFLIYFQGTGAADDSGLPNDRFFAVRPEGSVSTLKIQRTERGDSAVYLCASSQGTGGITGELFFGEGSRLTVL.

The CDR3 region is CASSHQAGEDTQYF. In nucleotides, the CDR3 is TGTGCCAGCAGCCATCAGGCCGGGGAAGATACGCAGTATTTT. V usage is TRBV7-9 and J usage is TRBJ2-3; the D gene is possibly TRBD2 (5 bases). V was clipped by 5 bases and J by 5 bases, with 14 bases between them. Germline assignment: CDR1 SEHNR and CDR2 FQNEAQ (reference sequence). The CDR3 totals 14 residues.

The chain combines TRBV18 with TRBJ1-5; tentative D call: TRBD1 (6 bases). The CDR3 covers 15 residues. Trimming left V 2 bases short and J 8 bases short, with 16 bases between. Germline V gives CDR1 KGHSH, CDR2 LQKENI. This CDR3 reads CASSPTGFRGEPQHF. CDR3 sequence (DNA): TGTGCCAGCTCACCAACGGGTTTCAGGGGAGAGCCCCAGCATTTT.

J is TRBJ2-7 and V is TRBV15; no clear D. CDR1 is LNHNV, CDR2 YYDKDF, per germline (reference sequence). Trimming pared 2 bases from V and 4 bases from J, leaving 15 bases between. CDR3 size: 15 residues. CDR3 in amino acids: CATSRPLGALYEQYF. CDR3 in DNA: TGTGCCACCAGCAGACCTCTCGGAGCCCTTTACGAGCAGTACTTC.

This clone is a singleton in its sample. This chain connects TRBV29-1 to TRBJ1-2; D is undetermined. Germline CDR1 and CDR2: SQVTM and ANQGSEA. The V gene lost 4 bases and the J gene lost 6 bases, with 6 bases spanning the gap. This CDR3 spans 10 amino acids. DNA of the CDR3: TGCAGCGTTGTTTCGGATGGCTACACCTTC. Translation gives CSVVSDGYTF.

The rearrangement joins TRBV4-3 to TRBJ2-1; 10 bases agree with TRBD2. The CDR3 length is 17 residues. The ends lost 0 bases at V and 6 bases at J; junction bases unmatched: 8. The germline gives CDR1 LGHNA, CDR2 YSLEER. Here the CDR3 reads CASSQDIGSSGGNEQFF. The CDR3 DNA reads as TGCGCCAGCAGCCAAGATATTGGGTCTAGCGGGGGCAATGAGCAGTTCTTC.

J is TRBJ2-3 and V is TRBV7-3; 8 nucleotides match TRBD2. J was trimmed by 5 bases and V by 4 bases; bases with no gene match: 11. CDR3 length equals 16 residues. CDR1 SGHTA and CDR2 FQGTGA come from the germline V gene. The CDR3 loop reads CASSSPLGLGGDTQYF. The CDR3 nucleotides read TGTGCCAGCAGCTCCCCTCTGGGACTAGGGGGAGATACGCAGTATTTT. The entire variable domain, with the rest obtained from reference TRBV7-3 and TRBJ2-3, is as follows: GAGVSQTPSNKVTEKGKYVELRCDPISGHTALYWYRQSLGQGPEFLIYFQGTGAADDSGLPNDRFFAVRPEGSVSTLKIQRTERGDSAVYLCASSSPLGLGGDTQYFGPGTRLTVL.

The chain joins TRBV21-1 to TRBJ2-3; the table's D gene call, TRBD2, was not cross checked with the DNA. TRBV21-1 is noted as a pseudogene. CDR3 length: 15 residues. The CDR3 sequence is CASSKRELSTDTQYF. CDR3 nucleotides: TGTGCCAGCAGCAAGAGGGAGCTAAGCACAGATACGCAGTATTTT.

The rearrangement joins TRBV5-1 to TRBJ2-4; maybe TRBD1 (6 bases). The CDR3 sequence is 17 residues long. Looked up from germline, CDR1 is SGHRS and CDR2 is YFSETQ. V was clipped by 3 bases and J by 2 bases, with 18 bases between them. The CDR3: CASSWGQMTTTKNIQYF. The CDR3 nucleotides read TGCGCCAGCAGCTGGGGACAAATGACAACCACCAAAAACATTCAGTACTTC.

V is TRBV9 and J is TRBJ2-1; 11 positions agree with TRBD2. The V segment lost 4 bases and the J segment 3 bases; nucleotides outside the gene matches: 6. The CDR3 is 16 amino acids. The germline gives CDR1 SGDLS, CDR2 YYNGEE. CDR3 loop: CASSLRLAGNYNEQFF. CDR3 DNA sequence: TGTGCCAGCAGCTTGCGACTAGCGGGAAACTACAATGAGCAGTTCTTC.

The V gene is TRBV18, the J gene TRBJ1-4; perhaps TRBD1 as D (6 bases). The V gene lost 3 bases and the J gene lost 4 bases, with 12 bases spanning the gap. The CDR3 contains 15 residues. CDR1 is KGHSH and CDR2 is LQKENI in the germline V gene. The CDR3 sequence is CASSPSTGLNEKLFF. The CDR3 DNA follows: TGTGCCAGCTCACCGTCGACAGGCCTTAATGAAAAACTGTTTTTT.

The chain has TRBV3-1 (or the pseudogene TRBV3-2) and TRBJ2-1; TRBD2 aligns across 14 bases. Per germline, CDR1 LGHDT and CDR2 YNNKEL (reference sequence). V lost 1 base, J lost 11 bases, and 4 bases stayed unmatched. The CDR3 extends over 15 amino acids. The CDR3 is CASSQAGTSGSKQFF. For the CDR3, the DNA is TGTGCCAGCAGCCAAGCCGGGACTAGCGGGAGCAAGCAGTTCTTC.

The V call is TRBV7-3, the J call TRBJ2-1, with D possibly matching TRBD1 (6 bases). The CDR3 has 15 amino acids. Trimming removed 3 bases at V and 6 bases at J, with 15 bases between. Germline lookup yields CDR1 SGHTA and CDR2 FQGTGA. The CDR3 DNA is TGTGCCAGCAGCTTCGGGCAGGGGAACCTCAATGAGCAGTTCTTC. This sequence encodes CASSFGQGNLNEQFF. The full variable domain, completed using reference TRBV7-3 and TRBJ2-1, is GAGVSQTPSNKVTEKGKYVELRCDPISGHTALYWYRQSLGQGPEFLIYFQGTGAADDSGLPNDRFFAVRPEGSVSTLKIQRTERGDSAVYLCASSFGQGNLNEQFFGPGTRLTVL.

The rearrangement joins TRBV27 to TRBJ2-1; D perhaps matches TRBD2 (6 bases). V was pared by 2 bases and J by 8 bases, with 10 bases between. The germline gives CDR1 MNHEY, CDR2 SMNVEV (reference sequence). CDR3 length: 13 amino acids. CDR3 sequence reads: CASSLGGRDEQFF. The CDR3 DNA follows: TGTGCCAGCAGTTTAGGGGGGAGAGATGAGCAGTTCTTC.